This is a list of T cell receptor beta chains from one sample in a study of cytotoxic CD8 clonotypes in ibrutinib-treated CLL. Here immunoSEQ multiplex PCR was the method, and the copy in TCRdb shows in-frame clones only, minus some. The table shows about 310,000 clones, with approximately 80% occurring only once. The specimen was PBMCs, collected before ibrutinib treatment. All receptors come from a human donor with chronic lymphocytic leukemia. CDR3s include the opening cysteine and the closing phenylalanine or tryptophan. A D gene is named only where the DNA matches it firmly. Some rows mark clone size as missing; the rest say once, few, many or name a class of expanded clone.

j_call: TRBJ2-1
d_call: TRBD2
clone_size: -
v_call: TRBV7-9
cdr3_aa: CASSSTSGMFNEQFF
cdr3_nt: TGTGCCAGCAGCTCGACTAGCGGGATGTTTAATGAGCAGTTCTTC

j_call: TRBJ2-7
d_call: -
clone_size: few
v_call: TRBV20-1
cdr3_aa: CSANLGEQYF
cdr3_nt: TGCAGTGCGAACTTGGGGGAGCAGTACTTC

j_call: TRBJ1-1
d_call: -
clone_size: once
v_call: TRBV5-1
cdr3_aa: CASSYDRSVTEAFF
cdr3_nt: TGCGCCAGCAGCTATGACAGGTCGGTCACTGAAGCTTTCTTT

j_call: TRBJ2-7
d_call: -
clone_size: -
v_call: TRBV2
cdr3_aa: CASSDRLYEQYF
cdr3_nt: TGTGCCAGCAGTGATAGGTTATACGAGCAGTACTTC

j_call: TRBJ2-5
d_call: -
clone_size: -
v_call: TRBV28
cdr3_aa: CASSFGGGGKETQYF
cdr3_nt: TGTGCCAGCAGTTTCGGAGGGGGAGGGAAAGAGACCCAGTACTTC

j_call: TRBJ2-7
d_call: -
clone_size: -
v_call: TRBV29-1
cdr3_aa: CSVCRDGSYEQYF
cdr3_nt: TGCAGCGTTTGCCGGGACGGATCCTACGAGCAGTACTTC

j_call: TRBJ1-5
d_call: -
clone_size: -
v_call: TRBV14
cdr3_aa: CASSQLINQPQHF
cdr3_nt: TGTGCCAGCAGCCAACTCATCAATCAGCCCCAGCATTTT

j_call: TRBJ2-7
d_call: -
clone_size: once
v_call: TRBV19
cdr3_aa: CASAHGSSYEQYF
cdr3_nt: TGTGCCAGTGCACACGGTTCGTCCTACGAGCAGTACTTC

j_call: TRBJ2-1
d_call: -
clone_size: -
v_call: TRBV18
cdr3_aa: CASSPSQGKNEQFF
cdr3_nt: TGTGCCAGCTCACCGTCTCAGGGGAAGAATGAGCAGTTCTTC

j_call: TRBJ2-1
d_call: TRBD2
clone_size: -
v_call: TRBV5-4
cdr3_aa: CASSLASGGHYNEQFF
cdr3_nt: TGTGCCAGCAGCTTGGCGTCGGGAGGGCACTACAATGAGCAGTTCTTC

j_call: TRBJ2-1
d_call: -
clone_size: -
v_call: TRBV18
cdr3_aa: CASSPAGWDGNEQFF
cdr3_nt: TGTGCCAGCTCACCAGCTGGCTGGGATGGGAATGAGCAGTTCTTC

j_call: TRBJ1-4
d_call: -
clone_size: -
v_call: TRBV7-9
cdr3_aa: CAYFATNEKLFF
cdr3_nt: TGTGCCTATTTTGCAACTAATGAAAAACTGTTTTTT

j_call: TRBJ2-1
d_call: -
clone_size: -
v_call: TRBV9
cdr3_aa: CASSPLGYNEQFF
cdr3_nt: TGTGCCAGCAGCCCGCTGGGGTACAATGAGCAGTTCTTC

j_call: TRBJ2-3
d_call: TRBD2
clone_size: -
v_call: TRBV9
cdr3_aa: CASSVKVLAGGPIGTDTQYF
cdr3_nt: TGTGCCAGCAGCGTAAAAGTCCTAGCGGGAGGGCCAATTGGCACAGATACGCAGTATTTT

j_call: TRBJ1-1
d_call: -
clone_size: -
v_call: TRBV7-9
cdr3_aa: CASSLGHRNTEAFF
cdr3_nt: TGTGCCAGCAGCTTAGGACACCGGAACACTGAAGCTTTCTTT

j_call: TRBJ2-7
d_call: -
clone_size: -
v_call: TRBV27
cdr3_aa: CASSFSASRSYEQYF
cdr3_nt: TGTGCCAGCAGTTTTTCTGCTAGCCGCTCCTACGAGCAGTACTTC

j_call: TRBJ1-4
d_call: -
clone_size: -
v_call: TRBV4-1
cdr3_aa: CASSQGEAESNEKLFF
cdr3_nt: TGCGCCAGCAGCCAAGGAGAGGCTGAATCAAATGAAAAACTGTTTTTT

j_call: TRBJ2-6
d_call: -
clone_size: once
v_call: TRBV7-8
cdr3_aa: CASSPRQGIAGANVLTF
cdr3_nt: TGTGCCAGCAGCCCACGTCAGGGTATCGCTGGGGCCAACGTCCTGACTTTC

j_call: TRBJ2-7
d_call: -
clone_size: -
v_call: TRBV7-9
cdr3_aa: CASSSRTPPYEQYF
cdr3_nt: TGTGCCAGCAGCTCAAGGACTCCTCCCTACGAGCAGTACTTC

j_call: TRBJ2-2
d_call: TRBD1
clone_size: -
v_call: TRBV7-2
cdr3_aa: CASSFRLTGAGELFF
cdr3_nt: TGTGCCAGCAGCTTCCGGTTAACAGGGGCCGGGGAGCTGTTTTTT

j_call: TRBJ2-3
d_call: TRBD2
clone_size: -
v_call: TRBV27
cdr3_aa: CASSSGLAGTDTQYF
cdr3_nt: TGTGCCAGCAGTTCCGGACTAGCGGGAACAGATACGCAGTATTTT

j_call: TRBJ2-7
d_call: -
clone_size: -
v_call: TRBV7-8
cdr3_aa: CASSFRGLPIYEQYF
cdr3_nt: TGTGCCAGCAGCTTCAGGGGCCTCCCCATTTACGAGCAGTACTTC

j_call: TRBJ2-3
d_call: -
clone_size: -
v_call: TRBV7-9
cdr3_aa: CASRPTGKSTDTQYF
cdr3_nt: TGTGCCAGCAGGCCAACAGGGAAGAGCACAGATACGCAGTATTTT

j_call: TRBJ2-7
d_call: TRBD2
clone_size: -
v_call: TRBV18
cdr3_aa: CASSPSGLAKNEQYF
cdr3_nt: TGTGCCAGCTCACCATCGGGACTAGCGAAGAACGAGCAGTACTTC

j_call: TRBJ2-7
d_call: -
clone_size: -
v_call: TRBV5-1
cdr3_aa: CASRTAVSSYEQYF
cdr3_nt: TGCGCCAGCCGGACAGCGGTTAGCTCCTACGAGCAGTACTTC

j_call: TRBJ1-2
d_call: TRBD1
clone_size: -
v_call: TRBV4-3
cdr3_aa: CASSQGPRGAQGYTF
cdr3_nt: TGCGCCAGCAGCCAAGGGCCCAGGGGGGCGCAGGGCTACACCTTC

j_call: TRBJ2-5
d_call: -
clone_size: -
v_call: TRBV18
cdr3_aa: CASSPALETQYF
cdr3_nt: TGTGCCAGCTCACCAGCCCTAGAGACCCAGTACTTC

j_call: TRBJ2-2
d_call: TRBD2
clone_size: -
v_call: TRBV6-5
cdr3_aa: CASRGGGRTGELFF
cdr3_nt: TGTGCCAGCAGAGGCGGGGGAAGGACCGGGGAGCTGTTTTTT

j_call: TRBJ2-2
d_call: -
clone_size: -
v_call: TRBV7-9
cdr3_aa: CASSFGAGELFF
cdr3_nt: TGTGCCAGCAGCTTTGGGGCCGGGGAGCTGTTTTTT

j_call: TRBJ2-1
d_call: TRBD1
clone_size: -
v_call: TRBV9
cdr3_aa: CASSIQPGQHYNEQFF
cdr3_nt: TGTGCCAGCAGCATCCAACCGGGACAGCACTACAATGAGCAGTTCTTC

j_call: TRBJ2-7
d_call: -
clone_size: -
v_call: TRBV13
cdr3_aa: CASTKRAVSYEQYF
cdr3_nt: TGTGCCAGCACCAAAAGGGCGGTCTCCTACGAGCAGTACTTC

j_call: TRBJ2-3
d_call: TRBD2
clone_size: -
v_call: TRBV5-4
cdr3_aa: CASSPTSLVVTDTQYF
cdr3_nt: TGTGCCAGCAGCCCGACTAGCCTTGTTGTCACAGATACGCAGTATTTT

j_call: TRBJ2-3
d_call: -
clone_size: -
v_call: TRBV29-1
cdr3_aa: CSVDRRASTDTQYF
cdr3_nt: TGCAGCGTTGATCGCAGGGCTAGCACAGATACGCAGTATTTT

j_call: TRBJ2-1
d_call: TRBD2
clone_size: -
v_call: TRBV5-4
cdr3_aa: CASNLLAGGNNEQFF
cdr3_nt: TGTGCCAGCAACTTACTAGCGGGAGGCAACAATGAGCAGTTCTTC

j_call: TRBJ1-2
d_call: -
clone_size: -
v_call: TRBV30
cdr3_aa: CAWSPRVSGGGYTF
cdr3_nt: TGTGCCTGGAGTCCCCGGGTTTCGGGGGGTGGCTACACCTTC

j_call: TRBJ1-2
d_call: -
clone_size: -
v_call: TRBV6-5
cdr3_aa: CASSYSGSNYGYTF
cdr3_nt: TGTGCCAGCAGTTACTCCGGATCTAACTATGGCTACACCTTC

j_call: TRBJ1-5
d_call: -
clone_size: -
v_call: TRBV5-5
cdr3_aa: CASSPGGAVQPQHF
cdr3_nt: TGTGCCAGCAGTCCTGGGGGGGCTGTCCAGCCCCAGCATTTT

j_call: TRBJ2-1
d_call: TRBD2
clone_size: -
v_call: TRBV7-2
cdr3_aa: CASSLGAGGSYNEQFF
cdr3_nt: TGTGCCAGCAGCTTAGGGGCGGGAGGGTCCTACAATGAGCAGTTCTTC

j_call: TRBJ2-7
d_call: TRBD2
clone_size: -
v_call: TRBV7-6
cdr3_aa: CASSLVAGDPYEQYF
cdr3_nt: TGTGCCAGCAGCTTAGTAGCGGGAGACCCGTACGAGCAGTACTTC

j_call: TRBJ2-7
d_call: -
clone_size: few
v_call: TRBV18
cdr3_aa: CASSPVGKASGYEQYF
cdr3_nt: TGTGCCAGCTCACCAGTTGGGAAGGCGTCTGGTTACGAGCAGTACTTC

j_call: TRBJ1-2
d_call: -
clone_size: -
v_call: TRBV6-1
cdr3_aa: CASSEAPDRFGGYTF
cdr3_nt: TGTGCCAGCAGTGAAGCGCCCGACAGGTTTGGTGGCTACACCTTC

j_call: TRBJ1-5
d_call: -
clone_size: -
v_call: TRBV19
cdr3_aa: CASSITRQPQHF
cdr3_nt: TGTGCCAGTAGTATTACTAGACAGCCCCAGCATTTT

j_call: TRBJ2-7
d_call: -
clone_size: once
v_call: TRBV5-1
cdr3_aa: CASSLVAGPYEQYF
cdr3_nt: TGCGCCAGCAGCTTGGTTGCGGGACCTTACGAGCAGTACTTC

j_call: TRBJ2-7
d_call: -
clone_size: once
v_call: TRBV5-1
cdr3_aa: CASSFTGSYEQYF
cdr3_nt: TGCGCCAGCAGCTTTACAGGTTCCTACGAGCAGTACTTC

j_call: TRBJ2-5
d_call: TRBD2
clone_size: -
v_call: TRBV19
cdr3_aa: CATGSGGATQYF
cdr3_nt: TGTGCCACCGGGAGCGGGGGCGCGACCCAGTACTTC

j_call: TRBJ2-7
d_call: TRBD2
clone_size: -
v_call: TRBV7-2
cdr3_aa: CASSRTATSGKGGEQYF
cdr3_nt: TGTGCCAGCAGCCGAACAGCGACTAGCGGGAAAGGTGGAGAGCAGTACTTC

j_call: TRBJ1-1
d_call: -
clone_size: -
v_call: TRBV6-6
cdr3_aa: CASMAGHTEAFF
cdr3_nt: TGTGCCAGCATGGCAGGGCACACTGAAGCTTTCTTT

j_call: TRBJ1-1
d_call: -
clone_size: -
v_call: TRBV6-1
cdr3_aa: CASSRTQGTEAFF
cdr3_nt: TGTGCCAGCAGTCGGACCCAGGGCACTGAAGCTTTCTTT

j_call: TRBJ1-1
d_call: -
clone_size: -
v_call: TRBV11-3
cdr3_aa: CASSLVSGSTEAFF
cdr3_nt: TGTGCCAGCAGCTTAGTTTCAGGGTCCACTGAAGCTTTCTTT

j_call: TRBJ1-2
d_call: -
clone_size: -
v_call: TRBV25-1
cdr3_aa: CASSESPWHYGYTF
cdr3_nt: TGTGCCAGCAGTGAATCCCCCTGGCACTATGGCTACACCTTC

j_call: TRBJ2-3
d_call: -
clone_size: -
v_call: TRBV2
cdr3_aa: CASSEAGKGIGTDTQYF
cdr3_nt: TGTGCCAGCAGTGAAGCTGGTAAGGGCATAGGCACAGATACGCAGTATTTT

j_call: TRBJ1-1
d_call: -
clone_size: -
v_call: TRBV27
cdr3_aa: CASSLSELNTEAFF
cdr3_nt: TGTGCCAGCAGTCTCAGTGAGTTGAACACTGAAGCTTTCTTT

j_call: TRBJ2-3
d_call: TRBD2
clone_size: -
v_call: TRBV7-8
cdr3_aa: CASSLDLSGGTDTQYF
cdr3_nt: TGTGCCAGCAGCTTAGATCTAAGCGGGGGCACAGATACGCAGTATTTT

j_call: TRBJ1-5
d_call: -
clone_size: -
v_call: TRBV5-4
cdr3_aa: CASSEVTVISNQPQHF
cdr3_nt: TGTGCCAGCAGCGAGGTCACAGTAATTAGCAATCAGCCCCAGCATTTT

j_call: TRBJ1-1
d_call: TRBD1
clone_size: -
v_call: TRBV5-4
cdr3_aa: CASSITGGPEAFF
cdr3_nt: TGTGCCAGCAGCATTACAGGGGGCCCTGAAGCTTTCTTT